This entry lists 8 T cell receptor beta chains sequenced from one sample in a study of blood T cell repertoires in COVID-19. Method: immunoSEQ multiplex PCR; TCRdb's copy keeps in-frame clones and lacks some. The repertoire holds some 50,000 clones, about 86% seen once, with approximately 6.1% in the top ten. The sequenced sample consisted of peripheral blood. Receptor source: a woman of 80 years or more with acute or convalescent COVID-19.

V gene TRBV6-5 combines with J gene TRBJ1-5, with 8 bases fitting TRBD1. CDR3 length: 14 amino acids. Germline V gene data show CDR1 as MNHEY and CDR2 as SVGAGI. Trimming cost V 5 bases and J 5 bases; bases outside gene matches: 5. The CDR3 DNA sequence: TGTGCCAGCAGTACCGGACAGGGCTATCAGCCCCAGCATTTT. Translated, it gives CASSTGQGYQPQHF.

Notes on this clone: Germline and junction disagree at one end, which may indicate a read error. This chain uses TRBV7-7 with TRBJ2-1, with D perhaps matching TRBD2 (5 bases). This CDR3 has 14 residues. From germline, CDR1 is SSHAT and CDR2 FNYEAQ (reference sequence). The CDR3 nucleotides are TGTGCTAGCAGCCCGGGGAGCTCCTACAATGAGCAGTTCTTC. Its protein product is CASSPGSSYNEQFF.

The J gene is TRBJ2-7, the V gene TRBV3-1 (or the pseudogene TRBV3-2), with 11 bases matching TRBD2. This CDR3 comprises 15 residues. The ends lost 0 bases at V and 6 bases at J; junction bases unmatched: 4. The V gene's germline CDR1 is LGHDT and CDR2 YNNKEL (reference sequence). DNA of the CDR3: TGTGCCAGCAGCCAAGATATAGCGGGGGGGCGCGAGCAGTACTTC. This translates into CASSQDIAGGREQYF.

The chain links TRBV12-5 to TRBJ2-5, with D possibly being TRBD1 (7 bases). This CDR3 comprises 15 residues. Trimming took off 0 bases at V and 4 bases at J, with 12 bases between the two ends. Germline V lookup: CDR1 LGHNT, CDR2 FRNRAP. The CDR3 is CASGLVSGGGETQYF. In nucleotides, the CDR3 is TGTGCTAGTGGTTTGGTATCAGGGGGAGGAGAGACCCAGTACTTC.

As DNA, the CDR3 is TGTGCCAGCAGCGACAGGGGCTTTAACTATGGCTACACCTTC. Protein product: CASSDRGFNYGYTF. V is TRBV6-5 and J is TRBJ1-2, with 8 bases matching TRBD1. Germline V gene lookup returns CDR1 MNHEY and CDR2 SVGAGI. CDR3 length: 14 amino acids. Trimming took 6 bases from V and 1 from J; bases not matched to a gene: 4.

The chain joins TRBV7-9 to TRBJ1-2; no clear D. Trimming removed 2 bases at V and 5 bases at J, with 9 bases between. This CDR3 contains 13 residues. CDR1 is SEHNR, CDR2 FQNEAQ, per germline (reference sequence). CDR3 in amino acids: CASSLSTAYGYTF. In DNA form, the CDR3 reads TGTGCCAGCAGCTTAAGTACAGCATATGGCTACACCTTC.

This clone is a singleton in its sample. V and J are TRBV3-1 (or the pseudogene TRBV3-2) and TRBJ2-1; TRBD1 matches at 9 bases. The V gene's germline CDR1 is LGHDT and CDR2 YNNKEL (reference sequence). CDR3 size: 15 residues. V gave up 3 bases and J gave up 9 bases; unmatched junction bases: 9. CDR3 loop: CASSQPGTGYGEQFF. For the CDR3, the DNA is TGTGCCAGCAGCCAGCCCGGGACAGGGTACGGTGAGCAGTTCTTC.

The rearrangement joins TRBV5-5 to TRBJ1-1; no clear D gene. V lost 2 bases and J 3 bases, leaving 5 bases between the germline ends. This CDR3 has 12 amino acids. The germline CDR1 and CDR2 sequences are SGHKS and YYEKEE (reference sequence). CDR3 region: CASSLYDTEAFF. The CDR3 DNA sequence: TGTGCCAGCAGCTTATATGACACTGAAGCTTTCTTT. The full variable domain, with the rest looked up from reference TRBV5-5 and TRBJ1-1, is DAGVTQSPTHLIKTRGQQVTLRCSPISGHKSVSWYQQVLGQGPQFIFQYYEKEERGRGNFPDRFSARQFPNYSSELNVNALLLGDSALYLCASSLYDTEAFFGQGTRLTVV.